This is a list of T cell receptor beta chains from one sample in a study of blood T cell repertoires in COVID-19. Libraries were prepared by immunoSEQ multiplex PCR; TCRdb keeps only in-frame clonotypes and omits some of them. The sample carries a few hundred thousand clones, around 85% recorded once. Sequencing was carried out using PBMCs or T cells enriched from blood (not recorded which). All receptors come from a woman between 40 and 55 years old with acute COVID-19. The CDR3 runs from the conserved cysteine through the conserved F or W. Each record gives: D gene, clone size, J gene, V gene, CDR3 protein, CDR3 DNA. D genes are given only for firm matches. Where a row states a size, it is once, few, many or the class of an expanded clone; other rows omit it.

-,-,TRBJ2-3,TRBV7-2,CASSLGGVGFTDTQYF,TGTGCCAGCAGCTTAGGCGGCGTTGGGTTTACAGATACGCAGTATTTT
-,-,TRBJ2-3,TRBV18,CASSPLTGKGDTQYF,TGTGCCAGCTCACCACTTACTGGGAAGGGGGATACGCAGTATTTT
TRBD2,once,TRBJ2-1,TRBV11-3,CASSRDFGGSFNEQFF,TGTGCCAGCAGCCGGGACTTCGGCGGGAGTTTCAATGAGCAGTTCTTC
-,few,TRBJ2-1,TRBV27,CASSLSPNNEQFF,TGTGCCAGCAGTTTATCTCCCAACAATGAGCAGTTCTTC
-,-,TRBJ1-5,TRBV6-2/TRBV6-3,CASSPGGGGNQPQHF,TGTGCCAGCAGCCCCGGGGGAGGAGGCAATCAGCCCCAGCATTTT
TRBD1,-,TRBJ1-2,TRBV4-3,CASSPSPEDRGDGYTF,TGCGCCAGCAGCCCCTCCCCCGAGGACAGGGGAGATGGCTACACCTTC
TRBD2,-,TRBJ2-2,TRBV5-1,CASSPLAGGGELFF,TGCGCCAGCAGCCCTCTAGCGGGAGGCGGGGAGCTGTTTTTT
TRBD1,once,TRBJ1-6,TRBV28,CASRLDRDGSPLHF,TGTGCCAGCAGACTCGACAGGGACGGCTCACCCCTCCACTTT
-,-,TRBJ1-5,TRBV19,CASSTRVAAGNQPQHF,TGTGCCAGTAGTACGAGGGTGGCAGCGGGCAATCAGCCCCAGCATTTT
TRBD1,few,TRBJ2-7,TRBV6-6,CASGTGVAYEQYF,TGTGCCAGCGGGACAGGGGTGGCCTACGAGCAGTACTTC
-,-,TRBJ1-5,TRBV27,CASSSGLRNQPQHF,TGTGCCAGCAGTTCAGGTTTACGGAATCAGCCCCAGCATTTT
TRBD1,-,TRBJ1-1,TRBV7-3,CASSLIPGQGAEAFF,TGTGCCAGCAGCTTAATCCCTGGACAGGGGGCTGAAGCTTTCTTT
TRBD1,-,TRBJ1-2,TRBV10-3,CAISESGQGDSGYTF,TGTGCCATCAGTGAGTCTGGACAGGGGGACTCTGGCTACACCTTC
TRBD1,once,TRBJ2-2,TRBV3-1/TRBV3-2,CASSVDRGTANTGELFF,TGTGCCAGCAGTGTCGACAGGGGAACTGCTAACACCGGGGAGCTGTTTTTT
-,-,TRBJ2-2,TRBV6-2/TRBV6-3,CASSFGRTTNTGELFF,TGTGCCAGCAGTTTCGGCAGAACTACGAACACCGGGGAGCTGTTTTTT
TRBD1,-,TRBJ2-3,TRBV7-8,CASSLTGGTDTQYF,TGTGCCAGCAGCCTTACAGGGGGCACAGATACGCAGTATTTT
-,-,TRBJ2-5,TRBV18,CASSLSYQETQYF,TGTGCCAGCTCACTTTCGTACCAAGAGACCCAGTACTTC
-,-,TRBJ2-4,TRBV6-4,CASSDDYLPPQGAKNIQYF,TGTGCCAGCAGTGACGACTACCTACCTCCCCAGGGGGCCAAAAACATTCAGTACTTC
TRBD2,-,TRBJ2-7,TRBV27,CASSLSGTSGVSYEQYF,TGTGCCAGCAGTTTGTCGGGGACTAGCGGGGTATCCTACGAGCAGTACTTC
TRBD1,-,TRBJ2-7,TRBV7-2,CASSLKTSETGYYEQYF,TGTGCCAGCAGCCTAAAAACCTCCGAGACAGGGTACTACGAGCAGTACTTC
-,-,TRBJ1-1,TRBV6-1,CASRIDHNTEAFF,TGTGCCAGCAGGATAGATCATAACACTGAAGCTTTCTTT
TRBD2,-,TRBJ2-5,TRBV28,CASSSRRTTSGRGETQYF,TGTGCCAGCAGTTCTCGACGTACAACTAGCGGGAGGGGAGAGACCCAGTACTTC
TRBD1,few,TRBJ1-5,TRBV19,CASTRETGTGAQPQHF,TGTGCCAGTACTCGGGAAACGGGGACAGGGGCACAGCCCCAGCATTTT
-,-,TRBJ2-7,TRBV6-1,CASSEKTTGWAVGLYEQYF,TGTGCCAGCAGTGAAAAAACAACAGGGTGGGCTGTGGGGCTTTACGAGCAGTACTTC
TRBD1,-,TRBJ1-1,TRBV19,CASSDRGGSNEAFF,TGTGCCAGTAGTGACAGGGGTGGATCGAATGAAGCTTTCTTT
-,-,TRBJ1-2,TRBV5-4,CASTTGQAAYGYTF,TGTGCCAGCACTACAGGGCAGGCCGCCTATGGCTACACCTTC